The rows below give T cell receptor beta chains drawn from one sample of a study of cytomegalovirus exposure and HLA in healthy donors. Produced via immunoSEQ multiplex PCR; TCRdb's table is partial and in-frame only. The sample lists under 200,000 clones; 75% to 80% were seen once. The sequencing sample was made of PBMCs. Receptor source: a woman aged 40 to 49 in good health and CMV-seropositive. CDR3s include the opening cysteine and the closing phenylalanine or tryptophan. D genes are given only for firm matches. For some rows the clone size is stated as once, few or many, or as a class when expanded; others skip it.

clone size	D gene	J gene	V gene	CDR3 protein	CDR3 DNA
-	-	TRBJ1-5	TRBV2	CASSEANLDQPQHF	TGTGCCAGCAGTGAAGCGAACCTAGATCAGCCCCAGCATTTT
-	TRBD1	TRBJ1-2	TRBV4-3	CASSQEGTGVKSYGYTF	TGCGCCAGCAGCCAAGAAGGTACAGGGGTGAAAAGCTATGGCTACACCTTC
-	TRBD1	TRBJ2-7	TRBV11-2	CASGKDRGHEQYF	TGTGCCAGCGGCAAGGACAGGGGCCACGAGCAGTACTTC
-	-	TRBJ1-2	TRBV11-3	CASSLDQTDYGYTF	TGTGCCAGCAGCTTAGATCAAACGGACTATGGCTACACCTTC
few	TRBD1	TRBJ2-2	TRBV18	CASSPGQANTGELFF	TGTGCCAGCTCACCGGGACAGGCGAACACCGGGGAGCTGTTTTTT
-	TRBD1	TRBJ1-6	TRBV27	CASSSQGQVALNSPLHF	TGTGCCAGCAGTTCCCAGGGACAGGTGGCTTTGAATTCACCCCTCCACTTT
-	-	TRBJ2-5	TRBV9	CASSVESTSPRETQYF	TGTGCCAGCAGCGTAGAGTCTACTAGCCCCAGGGAGACCCAGTACTTC
-	-	TRBJ2-2	TRBV5-4	CTSSLDSGYTGELFF	TGTACCAGCAGCTTGGATTCGGGATACACCGGGGAGCTGTTTTTT
-	-	TRBJ1-4	TRBV5-8	CASSLVQFRGKLFF	TGTGCCAGCAGCTTGGTCCAGTTTAGGGGAAAACTGTTTTTT
-	TRBD2	TRBJ2-7	TRBV2	CASSEVERGATYEQYF	TGTGCCAGCAGTGAAGTAGAGCGGGGGGCCACCTACGAGCAGTACTTC
-	-	TRBJ1-2	TRBV7-9	CASSLSIGYTF	TGTGCCAGCAGCTTAAGCATTGGCTACACCTTC
-	TRBD1	TRBJ2-6	TRBV4-3	CASSHPLGTGGSGANVLTF	TGCGCCAGCAGCCACCCCTTGGGGACAGGGGGCTCTGGGGCCAACGTCCTGACTTTC
-	-	TRBJ1-2	TRBV27	CASSFSHKSYGYTF	TGTGCCAGCAGTTTCTCCCACAAGTCCTATGGCTACACCTTC
-	-	TRBJ2-3	TRBV7-2	CASSRGNRDTQYF	TGTGCCAGCAGTAGGGGAAATCGGGATACGCAGTATTTT
-	-	TRBJ2-3	TRBV10-1	CASSVTSPGTQYF	TGCGCCAGCAGTGTGACTAGTCCGGGTACGCAGTATTTT
-	-	TRBJ1-3	TRBV7-2	CASTPNPGNTIYF	TGTGCCAGCACCCCCAATCCTGGAAACACCATATATTTT
-	-	TRBJ1-1	TRBV11-2	CASRAINTEAFF	TGTGCCAGCAGGGCCATAAACACTGAAGCTTTCTTT
few	TRBD1	TRBJ2-3	TRBV5-6	CASSLNNRGSRDTQYF	TGTGCCAGCAGCTTAAACAACAGGGGATCTCGAGATACGCAGTATTTT
-	-	TRBJ1-2	TRBV7-9	CASSPSNVLTDYTF	TGTGCCAGCAGCCCATCCAATGTGCTAACAGACTACACCTTC
-	TRBD1	TRBJ2-7	TRBV19	CASSRGRQGRNEQYF	TGTGCCAGTAGTAGGGGACGACAGGGGAGGAACGAGCAGTACTTC
-	-	TRBJ2-6	TRBV2	CASSRDNTGANVLTF	TGTGCCAGCAGCCGGGACAACACTGGGGCCAACGTCCTGACTTTC
-	TRBD2	TRBJ2-2	TRBV6-5	CASRRSGSPTGELFF	TGTGCCAGCAGGAGGAGCGGGAGTCCCACCGGGGAGCTGTTTTTT
-	-	TRBJ1-2	TRBV4-3	CASSQESAGYGYTF	TGCGCCAGCAGCCAAGAGTCGGCGGGGTATGGCTACACCTTC
-	-	TRBJ2-7	TRBV28	CASTLQGSEQYF	TGTGCCAGCACCCTACAGGGTTCCGAGCAGTACTTC
once	-	TRBJ2-7	TRBV7-2	CASSLAVDSLYF	TGTGCCAGCAGCTTAGCCGTAGATTCCCTGTACTTC
few	-	TRBJ1-1	TRBV7-2	CASSDNPEYTEAFF	TGTGCCAGCAGCGATAACCCCGAGTACACTGAAGCTTTCTTT
-	-	TRBJ2-1	TRBV5-1	CASSLVEGSYNEQFF	TGCGCCAGCAGCTTGGTAGAGGGCTCCTACAATGAGCAGTTCTTC
-	-	TRBJ2-4	TRBV27	CASSSSDRNIQYF	TGTGCCAGCAGTTCCTCGGACAGAAACATTCAGTACTTC
-	TRBD2	TRBJ2-5	TRBV19	CASSNPRSGGQETQYF	TGTGCCAGTAGCAACCCTCGGAGCGGGGGCCAAGAGACCCAGTACTTC
-	TRBD1	TRBJ1-2	TRBV19	CATAGDRVYGYTF	TGTGCCACCGCCGGGGACAGGGTCTATGGCTACACCTTC
-	TRBD1	TRBJ2-7	TRBV18	CASSPGTGGYEQYF	TGTGCCAGCTCACCGGGGACAGGGGGCTACGAGCAGTACTTC
-	-	TRBJ2-1	TRBV15	CATSRDVAGQDNEQFF	TGTGCCACCAGCAGAGATGTGGCGGGGCAGGACAATGAGCAGTTCTTC
-	-	TRBJ2-5	TRBV5-8	CASSFSETQYF	TGTGCCAGCAGCTTTAGCGAGACCCAGTACTTC
-	TRBD2	TRBJ2-7	TRBV10-2	CASTRGTGGGNSYEQYF	TGCGCCAGCACCCGAGGTACGGGCGGGGGGAACTCCTACGAGCAGTACTTC
-	TRBD2	TRBJ2-1	TRBV30	CAWSASGGAGEQFF	TGTGCCTGGAGTGCTAGCGGGGGGGCAGGTGAGCAGTTCTTC
-	-	TRBJ2-3	TRBV5-6	CASSDQGTRQTDTQYF	TGTGCCAGCAGCGACCAGGGAACCCGACAAACAGATACGCAGTATTTT
-	TRBD1	TRBJ1-1	TRBV5-5	CASSYRGLGNTEAFF	TGTGCCAGCAGCTACAGGGGGCTGGGGAACACTGAAGCTTTCTTT
-	-	TRBJ2-1	TRBV29-1	CSVSGESSYNEQFF	TGCAGCGTGTCTGGGGAGAGCTCCTACAATGAGCAGTTCTTC
-	TRBD2	TRBJ2-1	TRBV10-1	CASSEAGGSPYNEQFF	TGCGCCAGCAGTGAGGCGGGGGGTTCGCCCTACAATGAGCAGTTCTTC
-	TRBD1	TRBJ2-7	TRBV10-3	CAISDPTGAKTYEQYF	TGTGCCATCAGTGACCCGACAGGGGCGAAAACCTACGAGCAGTACTTC
-	-	TRBJ1-1	TRBV5-1	CASSLGFGNGNTEAFF	TGCGCCAGCAGCTTAGGCTTCGGGAATGGGAACACTGAAGCTTTCTTT
-	-	TRBJ1-2	TRBV11-2	CASSLAGGGRPGYTF	TGTGCCAGCAGCTTAGCCGGGGGAGGCCGCCCTGGCTACACCTTC
-	-	TRBJ2-7	TRBV6-5	CASSDRVYEQYF	TGTGCCAGCTCTGACCGGGTCTACGAGCAGTACTTC
-	-	TRBJ2-2	TRBV18	CASSPQGTGELFF	TGTGCCAGCTCACCGCAGGGAACCGGGGAGCTGTTTTTT
-	-	TRBJ1-5	TRBV4-3	CASSQDLGVGQPQHF	TGCGCCAGCAGCCAAGATCTAGGGGTCGGCCAGCCCCAGCATTTT
-	TRBD2	TRBJ2-7	TRBV9	CASSVGSSGGPTLSYEQYF	TGTGCCAGCAGCGTAGGGTCCAGCGGGGGGCCCACCCTCTCCTACGAGCAGTACTTC
-	TRBD1	TRBJ2-7	TRBV27	CASSYTQGREQYF	TGTGCCAGCAGTTATACACAGGGGCGCGAGCAGTACTTC
-	TRBD1	TRBJ2-7	TRBV6-1	CASTYKTGISYEQYF	TGTGCCAGCACCTATAAGACAGGGATTTCCTACGAGCAGTACTTC
-	-	TRBJ2-5	TRBV18	CASSDRTEGGETQYF	TGTGCCAGCTCAGACCGGACGGAGGGTGGAGAGACCCAGTACTTC
-	TRBD2	TRBJ2-2	TRBV25-1	CASSETGAGVTGELFF	TGTGCCAGCAGTGAAACAGGAGCGGGAGTCACCGGGGAGCTGTTTTTT
-	TRBD1	TRBJ1-5	TRBV6-6	CASRDRDGQPQHF	TGTGCCAGCAGAGACAGGGACGGGCAGCCCCAGCATTTT
few	TRBD1	TRBJ1-5	TRBV9	CASSVEGQGEQPQHF	TGTGCCAGCAGCGTAGAAGGACAGGGGGAACAGCCCCAGCATTTT
-	-	TRBJ2-7	TRBV4-3	CASSRQVSYEQYF	TGCGCCAGCAGCCGACAGGTCTCCTACGAGCAGTACTTC
few	-	TRBJ2-7	TRBV18	CASSPGSRSAEQYF	TGTGCCAGCTCGCCGGGATCCAGGTCCGCCGAGCAGTACTTC